The rows below give T cell receptor beta chains drawn from one sample of a study of cytomegalovirus exposure and HLA in healthy donors. The protocol was immunoSEQ multiplex PCR, while the TCRdb copy is restricted to in-frame clones and leaves out a portion. The sample records under 150,000 clones, around two thirds being singletons. Material: PBMCs. The receptors were sampled from a middle-aged woman in good health and CMV-seropositive. CDR3s include the opening cysteine and the closing phenylalanine or tryptophan. The order of the fields is D gene, V gene, clone size, J gene, CDR3 protein, CDR3 DNA. D genes are given only for firm matches. Not all rows give a size; the values are once, few, many and, for expanded clones, a class.

TRBD2	TRBV5-1	NA	TRBJ2-5	CASSFTSGNQETQYF	TGCGCCAGCAGCTTTACTAGCGGGAACCAAGAGACCCAGTACTTC
NA	TRBV28	NA	TRBJ2-7	CASSLTTRAYEQYF	TGTGCCAGCAGTTTAACCACACGGGCCTACGAGCAGTACTTC
TRBD1	TRBV7-9	NA	TRBJ1-1	CASRLQGALGTEAFF	TGTGCCAGCAGGTTGCAGGGGGCACTGGGCACTGAAGCTTTCTTT
TRBD1	TRBV4-1	NA	TRBJ1-1	CASSQRPDGQGARNTEAFF	TGCGCCAGCAGCCAAAGACCCGACGGACAGGGCGCGAGGAACACTGAAGCTTTCTTT
NA	TRBV4-1	NA	TRBJ2-7	CASSRTAFSYEQYF	TGCGCCAGCAGTCGGACAGCTTTCTCCTACGAGCAGTACTTC
TRBD1	TRBV19	NA	TRBJ2-7	CASSSRQGNYEQYF	TGTGCCAGTAGTTCCCGACAGGGAAACTACGAGCAGTACTTC
NA	TRBV4-1	NA	TRBJ1-5	CASSPAGPGNQPQHF	TGCGCCAGCAGCCCAGCAGGGCCGGGCAATCAGCCCCAGCATTTT
NA	TRBV11-3	once	TRBJ1-5	CASSLVFSGGTRRNEQPQHF	TGTGCCAGCAGCTTAGTTTTCTCCGGGGGGACTCGTCGCAATGAACAGCCCCAGCATTTT
TRBD2	TRBV4-3	NA	TRBJ2-1	CASSQAFGTRYNEQFF	TGCGCCAGCAGCCAAGCTTTCGGGACTAGGTACAATGAGCAGTTCTTC
TRBD2	TRBV2	NA	TRBJ2-3	CASNILAGGADTQYF	TGTGCCAGCAACATACTAGCGGGAGGGGCAGATACGCAGTATTTT
TRBD2	TRBV13	NA	TRBJ2-1	CASSARIRPSGLYNEQFF	TGTGCCAGCAGCGCTCGGATCCGCCCTAGCGGTTTATACAATGAGCAGTTCTTC
TRBD1	TRBV6-1	NA	TRBJ2-7	CASSVAPPTGGSYEQYF	TGTGCCAGCAGTGTTGCCCCCCCGACAGGGGGCTCCTACGAGCAGTACTTC
NA	TRBV6-1	NA	TRBJ1-5	CASSEQLLNGNQPQHF	TGTGCCAGCAGTGAGCAACTCCTGAATGGCAATCAGCCCCAGCATTTT
NA	TRBV4-3	NA	TRBJ1-5	CASSQDPAGLAQPQHF	TGCGCCAGCAGCCAAGATCCAGCCGGGTTGGCTCAGCCCCAGCATTTT
TRBD1	TRBV28	few	TRBJ2-7	CASSLVGQGDYEQYF	TGTGCCAGCAGTTTGGTTGGACAGGGGGACTACGAGCAGTACTTC
TRBD2	TRBV5-4	few	TRBJ2-4	CASSFRASGRNIQYF	TGTGCCAGCAGCTTCCGGGCTAGCGGGAGAAACATTCAGTACTTC
TRBD2	TRBV28	NA	TRBJ2-7	CAAGREIIYEQYF	TGTGCAGCAGGGCGGGAGATTATTTACGAGCAGTACTTC
TRBD1	TRBV12-5	NA	TRBJ1-5	CASGLVRGQGTIWDWRGPQHF	TGTGCTAGTGGTTTGGTACGGGGACAGGGGACCATCTGGGATTGGAGGGGACCCCAGCATTTT
TRBD2	TRBV6-6	once	TRBJ2-5	CASNSGIYETQYF	TGTGCCAGCAATAGCGGGATCTACGAGACCCAGTACTTC
NA	TRBV6-5	NA	TRBJ2-5	CASSTRGLQETQYF	TGTGCCAGCAGTACCAGGGGTCTACAAGAGACCCAGTACTTC
TRBD2	TRBV6-5	once	TRBJ2-1	CASRRASGNEQFF	TGTGCCAGCAGAAGGGCTAGCGGCAATGAGCAGTTCTTC
TRBD2	TRBV5-5	NA	TRBJ2-7	CASSSSGGAYEQYF	TGTGCCAGCAGCTCGTCGGGGGGAGCCTACGAGCAGTACTTC
NA	TRBV19	NA	TRBJ2-1	CASSTRDSLEQFF	TGTGCCAGTAGTACAAGGGACTCTCTCGAACAGTTCTTC
TRBD1	TRBV10-3	NA	TRBJ2-7	CAISTDRGPEQYF	TGTGCCATCAGTACGGACAGGGGACCCGAGCAGTACTTC
TRBD2	TRBV4-3	NA	TRBJ2-3	CASSPWPFGREGRDMYTQYF	TGCGCCAGCAGCCCGTGGCCTTTCGGGCGGGAGGGCCGGGACATGTATACGCAGTATTTT
NA	TRBV20-1	NA	TRBJ2-1	CSQQITNEQFF	TGCAGTCAACAGATCACCAATGAGCAGTTCTTC
NA	TRBV2	NA	TRBJ2-2	CASIRTDRHQAWTGELFF	TGTGCCAGCATACGAACCGACAGGCACCAAGCGTGGACCGGGGAGCTGTTTTTT
TRBD1	TRBV4-1	few	TRBJ1-1	CASSRGTGHMNTEAFF	TGCGCCAGCAGCCGCGGGACAGGCCACATGAACACTGAAGCTTTCTTT
TRBD1	TRBV27	few	TRBJ2-7	CASSSGTGDFYEQYF	TGTGCCAGCAGCTCTGGGACAGGGGATTTCTACGAGCAGTACTTC
NA	TRBV6-1	NA	TRBJ2-1	CASGRTQGHEQFF	TGTGCCAGCGGGCGGACGCAGGGTCATGAGCAGTTCTTC
TRBD1	TRBV29-1	NA	TRBJ1-4	CSVEGAGGGNEKLFF	TGCAGCGTTGAAGGGGCAGGGGGTGGTAATGAAAAACTGTTTTTT
TRBD1	TRBV5-1	NA	TRBJ1-2	CASSLNRGDDGYTF	TGCGCCAGCAGCCTAAACAGGGGCGACGATGGCTACACCTTC
TRBD1	TRBV11-2	NA	TRBJ2-7	CASSLRQGRIYEQYF	TGTGCCAGCAGCTTGAGACAGGGAAGAATCTACGAGCAGTACTTC
NA	TRBV5-4	NA	TRBJ1-3	CASSPEGLTWAFSGNTIYF	TGTGCCAGCAGCCCGGAGGGTCTGACCTGGGCCTTCTCTGGAAACACCATATATTTT
NA	TRBV5-8	once	TRBJ1-2	CASNLRGLGGYTF	TGTGCCAGCAACTTGAGGGGCCTCGGTGGCTACACCTTC
NA	TRBV7-8	NA	TRBJ1-5	CASSFSGSYSNQPQHF	TGTGCCAGCAGCTTCTCAGGATCCTATAGCAATCAGCCCCAGCATTTT
TRBD1	TRBV2	NA	TRBJ1-4	CASTPIGRGTGYEKLFF	TGTGCCAGCACCCCTATCGGCCGTGGGACAGGTTATGAAAAACTGTTTTTT
NA	TRBV11-3	NA	TRBJ2-1	CASSLGGAGAYNEQFF	TGTGCCAGCAGCTTAGGAGGTGCAGGGGCCTACAATGAGCAGTTCTTC
TRBD2	TRBV18	NA	TRBJ2-4	CASSPPNRQAGGIENIQYF	TGTGCCAGCTCACCACCGAACCGCCAAGCGGGAGGGATAGAAAACATTCAGTACTTC
TRBD1	TRBV6-6	once	TRBJ1-2	CASSYRDSNYGYTF	TGTGCCAGCAGTTACCGGGACAGTAACTATGGCTACACCTTC
NA	TRBV30	few	TRBJ2-5	CAWSVGSAGLRETQYF	TGTGCCTGGAGTGTAGGATCGGCAGGTTTAAGAGAGACCCAGTACTTC
NA	TRBV6-6	NA	TRBJ2-7	CASSSDSYEQYF	TGTGCCAGCAGTTCCGACAGCTACGAGCAGTACTTC
NA	TRBV7-3	NA	TRBJ2-7	CASSLNQLGEQYF	TGTGCCAGCAGCTTAAATCAGTTGGGCGAGCAGTACTTC
NA	TRBV9	NA	TRBJ2-7	CASSGPRSYEQYF	TGTGCCAGCAGCGGCCCCAGGTCCTACGAGCAGTACTTC
TRBD1	TRBV5-1	NA	TRBJ1-1	CASSAYRGGTEAFF	TGCGCCAGCAGCGCCTACAGGGGTGGAACTGAAGCTTTCTTT
NA	TRBV5-5	NA	TRBJ1-2	CASVQGLNYGYTF	TGTGCCAGCGTTCAGGGGCTTAACTATGGCTACACCTTC
NA	TRBV18	NA	TRBJ1-1	CASSPPQGGGTEAFF	TGTGCCAGCTCACCCCCCCAGGGAGGAGGAACTGAAGCTTTCTTT
NA	TRBV7-6	few	TRBJ1-4	CASSPGRILFF	TGTGCCAGCAGCCCTGGTAGAATACTGTTTTTT
NA	TRBV14	few	TRBJ2-7	CASSLTGSYEQYF	TGTGCCAGCAGCCTCACAGGATCCTACGAGCAGTACTTC
TRBD1	TRBV18	NA	TRBJ1-3	CASSPTGQGLWGNTIYF	TGTGCCAGCTCCCCCACGGGACAGGGGCTCTGGGGAAACACCATATATTTT
NA	TRBV6-5	NA	TRBJ2-7	CASSLHRGSYEQYF	TGTGCCAGCAGTCTCCATCGGGGATCCTACGAGCAGTACTTC
NA	TRBV4-1	NA	TRBJ2-7	CASSQETELEQYF	TGCGCCAGCAGCCAAGAAACCGAACTAGAGCAGTACTTC
NA	TRBV6-6	NA	TRBJ1-5	CASSSSRQPQHF	TGTGCCAGCAGCTCCTCTAGGCAGCCCCAGCATTTT
TRBD1	TRBV5-1	NA	TRBJ2-1	CASSLDWTGPGGEQFF	TGCGCCAGCAGCTTGGACTGGACAGGCCCAGGCGGTGAGCAGTTCTTC
TRBD2	TRBV7-2	NA	TRBJ2-3	CASSWSGSSTDTQYF	TGTGCCAGCAGCTGGAGCGGGAGTAGCACAGATACGCAGTATTTT
TRBD1	TRBV7-9	NA	TRBJ1-3	CASTFTGASGNTIYF	TGTGCCAGCACCTTCACAGGGGCCTCTGGAAACACCATATATTTT
NA	TRBV10-3	NA	TRBJ1-1	CAISEQSGLNTEAFF	TGTGCCATCAGTGAACAAAGCGGACTGAACACTGAAGCTTTCTTT
NA	TRBV7-9	NA	TRBJ1-1	CASSLAVGIGTEAFF	TGTGCCAGCAGCTTAGCTGTCGGTATCGGGACTGAAGCTTTCTTT